The next 3 T cell receptor beta chains were all read from a single sample in a study of regulatory T cells in long-lasting Graves disease. Arm-PCR of CDR3 regions and iRepertoire HTBI primers were the basis on which TCR beta libraries were built. TCRdb used MiXCR to reprocess the multiplex PCR reads, holding one entry per CDR3 protein. Here the sample spans under 450,000 distinct CDR3 sequences, about a quarter being singletons. Time point meaning: persistent/refractory GD, antithyroid drugs over 5 years with positive TRAb. Generation of the TCR library employed RNA extracted from PBMCs. The sequences come from peripheral blood mononuclear cells (PBMCs), collected when the disease was refractory, from a patient treated with antithyroid drugs. The receptors originated from a female donor with Graves disease.

The chain joins TRBV20-1 to TRBJ1-1; perhaps TRBD1 as D (5 bases). Trimming cost V 6 bases and J 4 bases, with 24 bases left between them. Looked up from germline, CDR1 is DFQATT and CDR2 is SNEGSKA (reference sequence). This CDR3 is 16 amino acids long. As DNA, the CDR3 is TGCAGTGCCATACCGGGACGAATGTTTAGTATCACTGAAGCTTTCTTT. This codes for CSAIPGRMFSITEAFF.

This clonotype came up a few times. The chain employs TRBV28 and TRBJ2-2; D is unresolved. CDR1 is MDHEN and CDR2 is SYDVKM in the germline V gene. This CDR3 comprises 12 residues. Trimming removed 2 bases from V and 9 bases from J, with 7 bases in between. This CDR3 is CASSLSERELFF. The CDR3 DNA follows: TGTGCCAGCAGTTTAAGTGAGAGGGAGCTGTTTTTT.

The chain has TRBV6-2 or TRBV6-3 and TRBJ1-4; the D is unclear. CDR1 and CDR2 from the germline V gene are MNHEY and SVGEGT. V was pared by 5 bases and J by 0 bases, with 13 bases between. The CDR3 loop spans 16 amino acids. The CDR3 DNA reads as TGTGCCAGCAGTGTTAACCCCACAGCAACTAATGAAAAACTGTTTTTT. Protein: CASSVNPTATNEKLFF.